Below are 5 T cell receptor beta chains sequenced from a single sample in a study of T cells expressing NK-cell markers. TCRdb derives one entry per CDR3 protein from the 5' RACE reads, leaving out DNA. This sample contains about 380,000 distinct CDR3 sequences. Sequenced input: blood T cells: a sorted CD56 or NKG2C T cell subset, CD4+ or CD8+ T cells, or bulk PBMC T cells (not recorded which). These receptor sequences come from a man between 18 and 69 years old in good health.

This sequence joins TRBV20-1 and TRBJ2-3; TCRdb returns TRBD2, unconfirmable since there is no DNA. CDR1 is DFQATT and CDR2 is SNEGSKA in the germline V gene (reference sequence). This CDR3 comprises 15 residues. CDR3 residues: CSATRRESSTDTQYF.

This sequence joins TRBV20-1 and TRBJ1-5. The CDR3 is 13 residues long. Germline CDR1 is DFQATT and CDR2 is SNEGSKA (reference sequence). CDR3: CSAGPLSNQPQHF.

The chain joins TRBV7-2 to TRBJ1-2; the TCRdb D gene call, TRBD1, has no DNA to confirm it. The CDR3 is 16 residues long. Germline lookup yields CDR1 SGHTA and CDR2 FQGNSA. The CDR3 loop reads CASSPDRGWNNYGYTF.

The CDR3 sequence: CASSLGRTKISYEQYF. The chain combines TRBV12-3 or TRBV12-4 with TRBJ2-7. This CDR3 comprises 16 residues.

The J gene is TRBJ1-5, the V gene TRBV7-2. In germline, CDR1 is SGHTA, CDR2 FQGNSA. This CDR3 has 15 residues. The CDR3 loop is CASSTQSYSNQPQHF.